This TCR beta chain was sequenced during a study of T cells in Graves' hyperthyroidism and ophthalmopathy. TCR beta CDR3 regions were amplified from RNA transcripts. Researchers ran a first-round RT-PCR on the TCR CDR3 using the HTBI primer set. TCRdb passed the multiplex PCR reads through MiXCR, listing each CDR3 protein once. The sample has about 760,000 distinct CDR3 sequences, just over 35% seen once; the top ten hold 31%. Looked up from germline, CDR1 is SGHTA and CDR2 is FQGTGA. This CDR3 has 14 residues. V gave up 4 bases and J gave up 1 base; unmatched junction bases: 2. As concerns this clonotype: Lacking the conserved final phenylalanine or tryptophan, this CDR3 likely reflects a read error.

This rearrangement joins TRBV7-3 to TRBJ1-1; 8 nucleotides line up with TRBD1. The sequence was collected from a middle-aged woman with Graves' hyperthyroidism. The specimen sequenced was blood. The CDR3 loop is CASSSGGWNTEAFL. The CDR3 DNA sequence: TGTGCCAGCAGCTCAGGGGGCTGGAACACTGAAGCTTTCCTT.